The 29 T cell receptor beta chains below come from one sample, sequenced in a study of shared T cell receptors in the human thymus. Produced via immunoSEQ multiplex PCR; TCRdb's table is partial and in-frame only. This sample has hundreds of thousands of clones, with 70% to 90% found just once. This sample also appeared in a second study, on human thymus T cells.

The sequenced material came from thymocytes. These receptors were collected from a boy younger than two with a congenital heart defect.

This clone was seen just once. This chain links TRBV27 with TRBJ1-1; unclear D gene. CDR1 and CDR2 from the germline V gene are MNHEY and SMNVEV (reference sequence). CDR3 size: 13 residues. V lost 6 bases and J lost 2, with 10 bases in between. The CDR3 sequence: CASRVRLNTEAFF. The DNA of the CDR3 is TGTGCCAGCAGAGTCAGGTTAAACACTGAAGCTTTCTTT.

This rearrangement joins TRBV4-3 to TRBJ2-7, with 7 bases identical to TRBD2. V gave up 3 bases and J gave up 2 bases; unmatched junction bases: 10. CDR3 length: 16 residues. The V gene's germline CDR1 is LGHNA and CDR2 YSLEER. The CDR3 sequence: CASSQEDRGGTYEQYF. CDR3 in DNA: TGCGCCAGCAGCCAGGAAGATCGGGGAGGGACCTACGAGCAGTACTTC.

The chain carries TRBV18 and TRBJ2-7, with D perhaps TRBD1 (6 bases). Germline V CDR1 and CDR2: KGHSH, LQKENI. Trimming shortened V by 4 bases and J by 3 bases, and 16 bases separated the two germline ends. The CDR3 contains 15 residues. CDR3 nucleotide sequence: TGTGCCAGCTCACGGGTCGGACAGAAGGACTACGAGCAGTACTTC. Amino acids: CASSRVGQKDYEQYF.

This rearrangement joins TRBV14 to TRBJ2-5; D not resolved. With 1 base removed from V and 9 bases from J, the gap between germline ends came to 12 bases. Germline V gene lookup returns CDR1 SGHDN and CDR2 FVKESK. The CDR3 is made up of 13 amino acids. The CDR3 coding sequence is TGTGCCAGCAGCCAAGTTCCTCGCCCGGCCCAGTACTTC. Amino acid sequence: CASSQVPRPAQYF. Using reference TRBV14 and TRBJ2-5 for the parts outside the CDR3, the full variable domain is EAGVTQFPSHSVIEKGQTVTLRCDPISGHDNLYWYRRVMGKEIKFLLHFVKESKQDESGMPNNRFLAERTGGTYSTLKVQPAELEDSGVYFCASSQVPRPAQYFGPGTRLLVL.

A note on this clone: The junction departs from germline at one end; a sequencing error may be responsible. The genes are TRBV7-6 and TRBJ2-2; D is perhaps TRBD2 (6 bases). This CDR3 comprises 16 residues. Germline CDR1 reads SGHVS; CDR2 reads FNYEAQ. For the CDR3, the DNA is TGTGCCAGCAGAAGGCGCGGGGCGTTGAACGCCGGGGAGCTGTTTTTT. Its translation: CASRRRGALNAGELFF.

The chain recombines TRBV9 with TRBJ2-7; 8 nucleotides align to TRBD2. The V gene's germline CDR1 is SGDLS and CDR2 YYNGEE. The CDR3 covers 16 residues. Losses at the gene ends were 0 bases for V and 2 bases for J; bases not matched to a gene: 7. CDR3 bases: TGTGCCAGCAGCGTAGTGGCAGCGGGGGAGACCTACGAGCAGTACTTC. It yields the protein CASSVVAAGETYEQYF. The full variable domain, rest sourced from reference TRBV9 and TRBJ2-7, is DSGVTQTPKHLITATGQRVTLRCSPRSGDLSVYWYQQSLDQGLQFLIQYYNGEERAKGNILERFSAQQFPDLHSELNLSSLELGDSALYFCASSVVAAGETYEQYFGPGTRLTVT.

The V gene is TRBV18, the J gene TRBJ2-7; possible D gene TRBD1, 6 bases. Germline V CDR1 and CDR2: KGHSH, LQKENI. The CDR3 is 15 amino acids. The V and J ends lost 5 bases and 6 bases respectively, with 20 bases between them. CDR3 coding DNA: TGTGCCAGCTCATCCGACAGGCCAAGGTTCGCCGAGCAGTACTTC. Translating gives CASSSDRPRFAEQYF.

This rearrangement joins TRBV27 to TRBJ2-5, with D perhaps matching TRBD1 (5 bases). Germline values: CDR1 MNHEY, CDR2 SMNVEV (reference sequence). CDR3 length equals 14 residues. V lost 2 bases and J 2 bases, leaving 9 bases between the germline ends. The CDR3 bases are TGTGCCAGCAGTTTAGGGGCAGGGCAAGAGACCCAGTACTTC. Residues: CASSLGAGQETQYF.

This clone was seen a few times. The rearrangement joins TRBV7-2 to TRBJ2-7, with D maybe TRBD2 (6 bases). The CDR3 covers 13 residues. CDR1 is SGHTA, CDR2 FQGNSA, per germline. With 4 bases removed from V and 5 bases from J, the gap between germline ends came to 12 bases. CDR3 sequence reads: CASSSWGDHEQYF. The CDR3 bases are TGTGCCAGCAGCTCGTGGGGGGACCACGAGCAGTACTTC. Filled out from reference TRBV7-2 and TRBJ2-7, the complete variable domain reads GAGVSQSPSNKVTEKGKDVELRCDPISGHTALYWYRQSLGQGLEFLIYFQGNSAPDKSGLPSDRFSAERTGGSVSTLTIQRTQQEDSAVYLCASSSWGDHEQYFGPGTRLTVT.

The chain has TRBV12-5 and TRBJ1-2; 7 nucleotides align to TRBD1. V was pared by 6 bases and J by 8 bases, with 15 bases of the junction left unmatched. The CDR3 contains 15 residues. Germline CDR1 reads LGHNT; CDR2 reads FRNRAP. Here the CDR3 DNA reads TGTGCTAGTGGGCAAGGGGGCCGCTCGTCCGACGGCTACACCTTC. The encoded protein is CASGQGGRSSDGYTF.

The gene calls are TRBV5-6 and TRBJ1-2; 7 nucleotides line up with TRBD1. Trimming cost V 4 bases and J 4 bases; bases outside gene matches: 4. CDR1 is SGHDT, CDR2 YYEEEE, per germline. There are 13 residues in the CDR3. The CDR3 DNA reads TGTGCCAGCAGCCCGGGACAGACCTATGGCTACACCTTC. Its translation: CASSPGQTYGYTF.

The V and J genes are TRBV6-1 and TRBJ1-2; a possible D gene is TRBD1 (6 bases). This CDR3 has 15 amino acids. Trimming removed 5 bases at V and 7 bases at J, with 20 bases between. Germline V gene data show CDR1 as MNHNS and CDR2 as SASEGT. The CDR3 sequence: CASSTSGTRTVGYTF. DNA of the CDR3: TGTGCCAGCAGTACATCCGGGACACGGACGGTTGGCTACACCTTC.

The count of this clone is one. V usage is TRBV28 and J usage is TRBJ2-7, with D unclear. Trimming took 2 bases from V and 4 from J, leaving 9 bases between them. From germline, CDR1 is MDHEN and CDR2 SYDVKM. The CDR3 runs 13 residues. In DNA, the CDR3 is TGTGCCAGCAGTTTAATCCCCAGATACGAGCAGTACTTC. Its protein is CASSLIPRYEQYF.

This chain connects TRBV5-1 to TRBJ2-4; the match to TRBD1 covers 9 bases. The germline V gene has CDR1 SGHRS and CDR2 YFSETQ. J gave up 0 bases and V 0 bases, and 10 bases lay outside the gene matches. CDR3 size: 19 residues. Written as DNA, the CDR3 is TGCGCCAGCAGCTTGGCCGGGACAGGGAAGGTACTAGCCAAAAACATTCAGTACTTC. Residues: CASSLAGTGKVLAKNIQYF.

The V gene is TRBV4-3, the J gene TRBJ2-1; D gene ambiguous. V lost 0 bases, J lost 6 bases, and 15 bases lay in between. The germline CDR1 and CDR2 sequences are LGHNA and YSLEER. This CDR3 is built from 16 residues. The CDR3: CASSQDKPLGTNEQFF. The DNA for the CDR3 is TGCGCCAGCAGCCAAGATAAACCGCTGGGCACCAATGAGCAGTTCTTC.

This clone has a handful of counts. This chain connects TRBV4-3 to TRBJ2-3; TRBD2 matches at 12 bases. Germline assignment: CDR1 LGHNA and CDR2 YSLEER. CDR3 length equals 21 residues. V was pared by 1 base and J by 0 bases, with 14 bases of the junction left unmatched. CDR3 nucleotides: TGCGCCAGCAGCCAAGTTGGCCGTACTAGCGGGGGGACCTGTAGCACAGATACGCAGTATTTT. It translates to CASSQVGRTSGGTCSTDTQYF.

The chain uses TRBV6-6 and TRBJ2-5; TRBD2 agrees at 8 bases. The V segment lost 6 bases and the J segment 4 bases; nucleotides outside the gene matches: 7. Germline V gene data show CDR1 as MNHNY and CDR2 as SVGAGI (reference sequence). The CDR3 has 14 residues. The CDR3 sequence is CASSQQREGETQYF. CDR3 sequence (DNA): TGTGCCAGCAGCCAACAACGGGAGGGAGAGACCCAGTACTTC.

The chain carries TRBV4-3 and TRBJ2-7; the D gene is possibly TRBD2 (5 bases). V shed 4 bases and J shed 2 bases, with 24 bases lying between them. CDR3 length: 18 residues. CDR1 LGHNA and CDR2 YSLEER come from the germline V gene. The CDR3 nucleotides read TGCGCCAGCAGCCTTCATTCCCGGGCCCACCGGCGGGCCTACGAGCAGTACTTC. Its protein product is CASSLHSRAHRRAYEQYF.

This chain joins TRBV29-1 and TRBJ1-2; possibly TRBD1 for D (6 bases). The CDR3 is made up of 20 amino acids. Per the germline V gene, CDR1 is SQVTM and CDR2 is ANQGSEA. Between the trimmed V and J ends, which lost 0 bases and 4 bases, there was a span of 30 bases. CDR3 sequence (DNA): TGCAGCGTTGAAGACGAGGGGGACGGCCACCAACGGCCTCATCTCTATGGCTACACCTTC. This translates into CSVEDEGDGHQRPHLYGYTF.

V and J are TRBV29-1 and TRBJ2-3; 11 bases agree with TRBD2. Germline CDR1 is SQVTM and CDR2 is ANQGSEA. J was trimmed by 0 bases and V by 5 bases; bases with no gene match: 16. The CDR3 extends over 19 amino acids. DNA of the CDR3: TGCAGCGTTTCGGGACTAGCGGATATAAGCACGGGAAGCACAGATACGCAGTATTTT. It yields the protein CSVSGLADISTGSTDTQYF.

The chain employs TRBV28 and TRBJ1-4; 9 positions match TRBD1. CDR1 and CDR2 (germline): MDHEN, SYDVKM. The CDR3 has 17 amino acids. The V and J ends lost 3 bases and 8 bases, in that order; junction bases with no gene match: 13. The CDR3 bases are TGTGCCAGCAGTTTCACCGCCCCGACAGGGGGTGGAGAAAAACTGTTTTTT. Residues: CASSFTAPTGGGEKLFF.

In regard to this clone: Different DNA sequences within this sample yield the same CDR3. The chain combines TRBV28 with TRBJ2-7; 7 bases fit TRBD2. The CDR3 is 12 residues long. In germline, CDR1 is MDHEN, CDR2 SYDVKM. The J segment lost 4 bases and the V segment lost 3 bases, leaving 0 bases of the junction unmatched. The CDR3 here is CASSLREYEQYF. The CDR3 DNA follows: TGTGCCAGCAGTTTGCGGGAGTACGAGCAGTACTTC.

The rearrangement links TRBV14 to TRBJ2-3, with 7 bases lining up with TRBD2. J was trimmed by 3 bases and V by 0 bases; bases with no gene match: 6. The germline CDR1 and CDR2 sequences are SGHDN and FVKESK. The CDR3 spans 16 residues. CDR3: CASSQEMDGGTDTQYF. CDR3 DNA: TGTGCCAGCAGCCAAGAAATGGACGGGGGGACAGATACGCAGTATTTT.

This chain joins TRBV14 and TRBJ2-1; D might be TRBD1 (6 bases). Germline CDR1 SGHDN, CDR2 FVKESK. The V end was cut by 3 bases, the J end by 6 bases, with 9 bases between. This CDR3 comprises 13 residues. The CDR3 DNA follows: TGTGCCAGCAGCCAGTACAGGGTCAATGAGCAGTTCTTC. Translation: CASSQYRVNEQFF.

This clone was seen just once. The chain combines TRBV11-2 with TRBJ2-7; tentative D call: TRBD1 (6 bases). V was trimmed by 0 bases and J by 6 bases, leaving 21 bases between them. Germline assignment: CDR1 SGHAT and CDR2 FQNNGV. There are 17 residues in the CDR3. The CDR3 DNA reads TGTGCCAGCAGCTTAGACTTCCGGGGCAGGGGTGGGGTCGAGCAGTACTTC. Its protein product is CASSLDFRGRGGVEQYF.

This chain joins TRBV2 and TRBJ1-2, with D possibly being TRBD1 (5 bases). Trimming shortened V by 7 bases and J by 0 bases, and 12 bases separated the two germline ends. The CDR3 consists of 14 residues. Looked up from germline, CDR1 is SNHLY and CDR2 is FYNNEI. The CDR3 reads CASIRTRANYGYTF. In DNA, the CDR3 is TGTGCCAGCATTAGGACACGAGCTAACTATGGCTACACCTTC.

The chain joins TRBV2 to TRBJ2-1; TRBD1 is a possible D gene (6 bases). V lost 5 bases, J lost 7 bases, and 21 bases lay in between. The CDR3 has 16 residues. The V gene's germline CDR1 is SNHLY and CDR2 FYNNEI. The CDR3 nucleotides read TGTGCCAGCAGTCCCGACCCTAGTGGGGGCTCAAATGAGCAGTTCTTC. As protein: CASSPDPSGGSNEQFF.

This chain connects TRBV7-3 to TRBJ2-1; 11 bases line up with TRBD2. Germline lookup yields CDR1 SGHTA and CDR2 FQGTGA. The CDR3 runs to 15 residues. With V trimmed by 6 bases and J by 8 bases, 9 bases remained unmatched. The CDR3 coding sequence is TGTGCCAGCAGGCGACTAGCGGGGAGCCCTGATGAGCAGTTCTTC. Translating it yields CASRRLAGSPDEQFF.

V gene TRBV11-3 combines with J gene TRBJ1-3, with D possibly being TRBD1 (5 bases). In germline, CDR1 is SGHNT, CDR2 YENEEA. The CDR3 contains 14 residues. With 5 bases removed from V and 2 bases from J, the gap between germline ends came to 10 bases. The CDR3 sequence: CASSRQNAGNTIYF. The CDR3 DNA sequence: TGTGCCAGCAGCCGACAGAATGCTGGAAACACCATATATTTT. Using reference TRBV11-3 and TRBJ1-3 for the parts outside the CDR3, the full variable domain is EAGVVQSPRYKIIEKKQPVAFWCNPISGHNTLYWYLQNLGQGPELLIRYENEEAVDDSQLPKDRFSAERLKGVDSTLKIQPAELGDSAVYLCASSRQNAGNTIYFGEGSWLTVV.